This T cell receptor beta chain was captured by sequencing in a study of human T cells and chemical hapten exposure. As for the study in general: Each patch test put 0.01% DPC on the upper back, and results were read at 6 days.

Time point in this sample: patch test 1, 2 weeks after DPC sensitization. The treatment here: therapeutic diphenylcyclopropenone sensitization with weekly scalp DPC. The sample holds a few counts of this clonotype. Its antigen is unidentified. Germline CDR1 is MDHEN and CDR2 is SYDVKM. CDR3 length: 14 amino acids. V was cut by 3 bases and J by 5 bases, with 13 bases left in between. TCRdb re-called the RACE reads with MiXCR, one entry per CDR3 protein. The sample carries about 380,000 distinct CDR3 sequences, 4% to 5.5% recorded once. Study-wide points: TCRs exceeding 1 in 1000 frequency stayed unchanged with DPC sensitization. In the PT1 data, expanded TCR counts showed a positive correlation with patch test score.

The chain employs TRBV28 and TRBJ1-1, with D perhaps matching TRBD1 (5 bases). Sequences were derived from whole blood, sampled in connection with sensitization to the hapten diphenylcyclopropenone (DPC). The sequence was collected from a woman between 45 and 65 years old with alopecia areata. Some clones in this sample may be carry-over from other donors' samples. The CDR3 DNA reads TGTGCCAGCAGTTTCTTGTCTGGGGGGACTGAAGCTTTCTTT. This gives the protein CASSFLSGGTEAFF.